This T cell receptor beta chain stems from a study of blood T cell repertoires in COVID-19. On the study more broadly: From the United States, Italy and Spain came samples of acute and convalescent COVID-19. Sample material is recorded as cDNA or gDNA derived from T cells, B-cell-depleted T cells, or PBMCs.

Libraries were prepared by immunoSEQ multiplex PCR; TCRdb keeps only in-frame clonotypes and omits some of them. The sample holds around 240,000 clones, about 80% seen once. Trimming pared 5 bases from V and 6 bases from J, leaving 19 bases between. Looked up from germline, CDR1 is MDHEN and CDR2 is SYDVKM. The CDR3 covers 15 residues. This clonotype originated in a woman over 75 with acute or convalescent COVID-19. Sequences were obtained from peripheral blood. This chain connects TRBV28 to TRBJ1-2; a possible D gene is TRBD1 (6 bases). Here the CDR3 DNA reads TGTGCCAGCAGTAAACAGGGCCTCATCACAGATGGCTACACCTTC. Translation: CASSKQGLITDGYTF.